Each of the 22 T cell receptor beta chains below was sequenced from the same sample in a study of monozygotic twins with inflammatory bowel disease. TCRdb reworked the 5' RACE reads into one entry per CDR3 protein, no DNA. The sample's table shows around 410,000 distinct CDR3 sequences. Sequenced material: blood. The receptors shown here come from a human donor with ulcerative colitis or Crohn's disease, or a healthy co-twin of an affected twin (not recorded which).

This chain uses TRBV5-1 with TRBJ1-1. This CDR3 is 15 amino acids long. Germline assignment: CDR1 SGHRS and CDR2 YFSETQ. CDR3 sequence: CASSQGRTLNTEAFF.

The chain carries TRBV4-3 and TRBJ2-7; the D call from TCRdb, TRBD1, cannot be confirmed without DNA. This CDR3 spans 15 amino acids. Per the germline V gene, CDR1 is LGHNA and CDR2 is YSLEER. The CDR3 here is CASSQVKGTAYEQYF.

The CDR3 loop is CASSLDSIGETQYF. This chain joins TRBV5-1 and TRBJ2-5. From germline, CDR1 is SGHRS and CDR2 YFSETQ. This CDR3 contains 14 residues.

This chain uses TRBV5-1 with TRBJ1-6. CDR3 size: 17 residues. CDR1 is SGHRS, CDR2 YFSETQ, per germline. The CDR3 sequence: CASSGRTGGTYNSPLHF.

V and J are TRBV7-2 and TRBJ1-5. This CDR3 comprises 15 residues. Germline V gene sequence: CDR1 SGHTA, CDR2 FQGNSA. CDR3 protein: CASSLVGFSNQPQHF.

The CDR3 region is CASSLALDTGELFF. The V gene is TRBV5-1, the J gene TRBJ2-2. CDR1 is SGHRS, CDR2 YFSETQ, per germline. The CDR3 runs 14 residues.

V and J are TRBV29-1 and TRBJ2-7; absent DNA, TCRdb's TRBD1 call cannot be checked. Germline V gene data show CDR1 as SQVTM and CDR2 as ANQGSEA. The CDR3 contains 15 residues. The CDR3 region is CSVGGSAGVSYEQYF.

The chain recombines TRBV12-3 or TRBV12-4 with TRBJ2-1; TCRdb outputs TRBD1, but without DNA this stays unchecked. The CDR3 sequence is 14 residues long. The CDR3 reads CASSLHPWGIEQFF.

This sequence joins TRBV5-4 and TRBJ1-6. The germline V gene encodes CDR1 SGHNT and CDR2 YYREEE (reference sequence). The CDR3 sequence is 13 residues long. The CDR3 sequence is CASSSTQGTALHF.

The chain joins TRBV15 to TRBJ2-3. The length of the CDR3 is 15 residues. The germline V gene encodes CDR1 LNHNV and CDR2 YYDKDF (reference sequence). The CDR3 here is CATSRDSVSTDTQYF.

The chain employs TRBV19 and TRBJ2-1; TCRdb selects TRBD1, and the lack of DNA leaves this call unchecked. Germline CDR1 reads LNHDA; CDR2 reads SQIVND (reference sequence). The CDR3 covers 13 residues. This chain's CDR3 is CASTRGQYNEQFF.

The V call is TRBV7-8, the J call TRBJ2-3; without DNA, the TCRdb call of TRBD2 cannot be checked. This CDR3 has 18 residues. Germline V gene lookup returns CDR1 SGHVS and CDR2 FQNEAQ. The CDR3: CASSPGLADPYGTDTQYF.

The chain links TRBV27 to TRBJ2-7; TCRdb designates TRBD2, a call that cannot be tested without DNA. This CDR3 region has 19 residues. The germline CDR1 and CDR2 sequences are MNHEY and SMNVEV (reference sequence). The CDR3 loop reads CASSPILTGGSAALYEQYF.

CDR3: CASSGGVETQYF. This chain connects TRBV5-1 to TRBJ2-5; TCRdb designates TRBD2, a call that cannot be tested without DNA. The CDR3 covers 12 residues. The germline CDR1 and CDR2 sequences are SGHRS and YFSETQ.

The genes are TRBV4-1 and TRBJ1-2. CDR1 and CDR2 from the germline V gene are MGHRA and YSYEKL. The CDR3 consists of 16 residues. This chain's CDR3 is CASSQDYAAKLYGYTF.

This CDR3 is CASSTTSNQPQHF. V is TRBV27 and J is TRBJ1-5. The germline gives CDR1 MNHEY, CDR2 SMNVEV (reference sequence). The CDR3 is made up of 13 amino acids.

The chain employs TRBV28 and TRBJ1-5. Germline loops: CDR1 MDHEN, CDR2 SYDVKM. The CDR3 has 16 residues. CDR3 in amino acids: CASFRSGVPSNQPQHF.

The V and J genes are TRBV5-6 and TRBJ1-1; lacking DNA, the TRBD1 call made by TCRdb goes unchecked. The CDR3 extends over 15 amino acids. The germline CDR1 and CDR2 sequences are SGHDT and YYEEEE. This CDR3 reads CASSWNRGSNTEAFF. The full variable domain, in which reference TRBV5-6 and TRBJ1-1 provide the parts outside the CDR3, is DAGVTQSPTHLIKTRGQQVTLRCSPKSGHDTVSWYQQALGQGPQFIFQYYEEEERQRGNFPDRFSGHQFPNYSSELNVNALLLGDSALYLCASSWNRGSNTEAFFGQGTRLTVV.

The V call is TRBV20-1, the J call TRBJ2-2; the TCRdb D gene call, TRBD1, has no DNA to confirm it. This CDR3 is 15 amino acids long. Germline loops: CDR1 DFQATT, CDR2 SNEGSKA (reference sequence). The CDR3: CSAREPSGGTGELFF.

The rearrangement uses TRBV7-3 and TRBJ2-1; TCRdb's D gene call, TRBD1, goes unchecked for lack of DNA. This CDR3 comprises 13 residues. The germline CDR1 and CDR2 sequences are SGHTA and FQGTGA. The CDR3 protein is CASSLGRGFEQFF. Complete variable domain (other parts from reference TRBV7-3 and TRBJ2-1): GAGVSQTPSNKVTEKGKYVELRCDPISGHTALYWYRQSLGQGPEFLIYFQGTGAADDSGLPNDRFFAVRPEGSVSTLKIQRTERGDSAVYLCASSLGRGFEQFFGPGTRLTVL.

The CDR3 here is CSAIGGYRDRGSLNEQFF. This chain uses TRBV20-1 with TRBJ2-1; TCRdb names TRBD1, which stays unverified in the absence of DNA. The germline V gene has CDR1 DFQATT and CDR2 SNEGSKA (reference sequence). This CDR3 comprises 18 residues.

The rearrangement joins TRBV10-3 to TRBJ2-3; TCRdb proposes TRBD2, but this gene call is untestable without DNA. Per the germline V gene, CDR1 is ENHRY and CDR2 is SYGVKD. This CDR3 is built from 16 residues. The CDR3 here is CAISGGLAGVSDTQYF.